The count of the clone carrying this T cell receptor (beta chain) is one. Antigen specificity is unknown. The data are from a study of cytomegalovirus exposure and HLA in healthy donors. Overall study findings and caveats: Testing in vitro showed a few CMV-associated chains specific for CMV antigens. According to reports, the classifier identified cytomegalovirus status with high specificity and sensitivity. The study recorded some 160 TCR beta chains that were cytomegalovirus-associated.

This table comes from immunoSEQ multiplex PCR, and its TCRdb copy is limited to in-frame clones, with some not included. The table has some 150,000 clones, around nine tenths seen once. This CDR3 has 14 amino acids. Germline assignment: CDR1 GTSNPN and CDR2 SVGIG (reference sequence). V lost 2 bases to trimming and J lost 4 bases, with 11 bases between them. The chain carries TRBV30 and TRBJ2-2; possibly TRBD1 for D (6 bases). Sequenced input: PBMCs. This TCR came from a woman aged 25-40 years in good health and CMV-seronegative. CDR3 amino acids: CAWSSNRVTGELFF. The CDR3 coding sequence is TGTGCCTGGAGTTCCAACAGGGTCACCGGGGAGCTGTTTTTT. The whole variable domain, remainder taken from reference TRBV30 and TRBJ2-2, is SQTIHQWPATLVQPVGSPLSLECTVEGTSNPNLYWYRQAAGRGLQLLFYSVGIGQISSEVPQNLSASRPQDRQFILSSKKLLLSDSGFYLCAWSSNRVTGELFFGEGSRLTVL.